This TCR beta chain is from a study of cytomegalovirus exposure and HLA in healthy donors. The donors were members of the validation cohort comprising approximately 110 subjects, separate from the approximately 670-subject first cohort. Assay used: immunoSEQ multiplex PCR; TCRdb lists only in-frame clones, some missing. The sample holds some 350,000 clones; around 87% are singletons and the top ten take more than 0.9%. V lost 7 bases and J lost 5; bases outside the gene matches: 13. The CDR3 contains 16 residues. CDR1 and CDR2 (germline): LNHDA, SQIVND (reference sequence). The sequence came from a woman aged 25 to 39 in good health and CMV-seropositive. The sequenced sample was PBMCs. The chain has TRBV19 and TRBJ1-4; 7 bases fit TRBD1. The CDR3 protein is CASTSIPTGWNEKLFF. CDR3 sequence (DNA): TGTGCCAGTACCTCTATCCCGACAGGGTGGAATGAAAAACTGTTTTTT. The whole variable domain, remainder taken from reference TRBV19 and TRBJ1-4, is DGGITQSPKYLFRKEGQNVTLSCEQNLNHDAMYWYRQDPGQGLRLIYYSQIVNDFQKGDIAEGYSVSREKKESFPLTVTSAQKNPTAFYLCASTSIPTGWNEKLFFGSGTQLSVL.